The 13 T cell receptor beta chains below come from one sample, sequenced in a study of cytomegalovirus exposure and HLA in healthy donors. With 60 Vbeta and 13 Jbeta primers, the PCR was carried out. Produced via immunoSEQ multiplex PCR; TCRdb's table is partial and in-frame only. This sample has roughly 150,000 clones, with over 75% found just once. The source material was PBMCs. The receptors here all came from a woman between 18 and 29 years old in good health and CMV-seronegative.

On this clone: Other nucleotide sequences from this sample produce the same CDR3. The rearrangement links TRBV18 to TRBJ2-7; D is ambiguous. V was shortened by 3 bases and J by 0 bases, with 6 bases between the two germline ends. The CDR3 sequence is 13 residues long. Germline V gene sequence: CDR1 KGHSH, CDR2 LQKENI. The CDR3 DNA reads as TGTGCCAGCTCACCGACGGGCTCCTACGAGCAGTACTTC. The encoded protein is CASSPTGSYEQYF.

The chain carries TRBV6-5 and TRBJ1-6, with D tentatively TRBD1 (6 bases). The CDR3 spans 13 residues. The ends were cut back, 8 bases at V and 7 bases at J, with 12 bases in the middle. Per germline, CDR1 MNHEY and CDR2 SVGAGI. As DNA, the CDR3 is TGTGCCAGCGGAGACAGGAGGAATTCACCCCTCCACTTT. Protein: CASGDRRNSPLHF.

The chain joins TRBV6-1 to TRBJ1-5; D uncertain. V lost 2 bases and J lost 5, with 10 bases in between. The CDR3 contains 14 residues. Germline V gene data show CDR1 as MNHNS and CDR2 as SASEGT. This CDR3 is CASSEIGGDQPQHF. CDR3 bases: TGTGCCAGCAGTGAAATCGGCGGGGATCAGCCCCAGCATTTT.

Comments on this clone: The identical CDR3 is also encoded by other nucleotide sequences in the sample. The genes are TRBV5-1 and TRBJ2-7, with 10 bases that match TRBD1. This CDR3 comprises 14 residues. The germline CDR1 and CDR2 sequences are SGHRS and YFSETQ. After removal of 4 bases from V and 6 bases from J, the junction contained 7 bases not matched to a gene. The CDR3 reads CASSQGTGVGEQYF. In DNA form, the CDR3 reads TGCGCCAGCAGCCAAGGGACAGGGGTGGGCGAGCAGTACTTC.

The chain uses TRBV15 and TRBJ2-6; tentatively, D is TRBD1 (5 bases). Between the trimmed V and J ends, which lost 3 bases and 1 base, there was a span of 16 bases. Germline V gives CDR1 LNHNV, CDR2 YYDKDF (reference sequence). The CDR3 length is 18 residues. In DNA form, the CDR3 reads TGTGCCACCAGCAGGCCACGACTTGGGGCATCTGGGGCCAACGTCCTGACTTTC. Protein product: CATSRPRLGASGANVLTF.

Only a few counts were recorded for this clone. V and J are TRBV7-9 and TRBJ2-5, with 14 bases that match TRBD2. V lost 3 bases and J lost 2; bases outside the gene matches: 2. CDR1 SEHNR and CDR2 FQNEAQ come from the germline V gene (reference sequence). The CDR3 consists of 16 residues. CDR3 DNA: TGTGCCAGCAGCTTCGGGACTAGCGGGGGTCAAGAGACCCAGTACTTC. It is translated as CASSFGTSGGQETQYF.

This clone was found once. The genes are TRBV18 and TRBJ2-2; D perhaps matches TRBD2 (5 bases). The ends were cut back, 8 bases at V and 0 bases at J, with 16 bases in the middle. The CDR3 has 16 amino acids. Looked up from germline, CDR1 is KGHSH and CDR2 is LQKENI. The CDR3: CASRYRGLTNTGELFF. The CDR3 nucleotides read TGTGCCAGCCGATACCGAGGGCTTACGAACACCGGGGAGCTGTTTTTT.

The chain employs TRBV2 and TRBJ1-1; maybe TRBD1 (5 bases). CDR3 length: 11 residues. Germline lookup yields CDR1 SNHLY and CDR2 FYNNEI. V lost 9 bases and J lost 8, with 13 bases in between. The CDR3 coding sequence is TGTGCCAGGAGATTGACAGACGAAGCTTTCTTT. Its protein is CARRLTDEAFF.

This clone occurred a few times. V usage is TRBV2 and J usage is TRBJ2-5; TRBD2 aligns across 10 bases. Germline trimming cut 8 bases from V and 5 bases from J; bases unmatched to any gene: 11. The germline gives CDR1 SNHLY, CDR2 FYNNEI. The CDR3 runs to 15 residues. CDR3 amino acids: CASQTGVSGRETQYF. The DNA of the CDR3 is TGTGCCAGCCAAACAGGTGTTAGCGGGAGGGAGACCCAGTACTTC.

The CDR3 here is CASRGPGRETQYF. The CDR3 DNA reads TGTGCCAGCAGGGGCCCAGGTAGGGAGACCCAGTACTTC. The chain employs TRBV6-1 and TRBJ2-5, with no clear D. The germline V and J ends were trimmed by 6 bases and 5 bases, with 13 bases remaining between them. The germline CDR1 and CDR2 sequences are MNHNS and SASEGT. CDR3 length equals 13 residues.

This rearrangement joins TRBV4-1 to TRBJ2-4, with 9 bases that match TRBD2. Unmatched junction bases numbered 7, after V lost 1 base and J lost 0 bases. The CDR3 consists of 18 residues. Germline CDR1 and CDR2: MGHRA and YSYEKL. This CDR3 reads CASSQGVSGGLAKNIQYF. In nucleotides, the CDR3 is TGCGCCAGCAGCCAAGGGGTTAGCGGGGGCTTAGCCAAAAACATTCAGTACTTC.

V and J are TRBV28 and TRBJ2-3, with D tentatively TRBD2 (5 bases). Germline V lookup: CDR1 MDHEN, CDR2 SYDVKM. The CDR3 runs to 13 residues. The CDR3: CAAGVLATDTQYF. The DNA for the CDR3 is TGTGCTGCGGGTGTATTGGCCACAGATACGCAGTATTTT.

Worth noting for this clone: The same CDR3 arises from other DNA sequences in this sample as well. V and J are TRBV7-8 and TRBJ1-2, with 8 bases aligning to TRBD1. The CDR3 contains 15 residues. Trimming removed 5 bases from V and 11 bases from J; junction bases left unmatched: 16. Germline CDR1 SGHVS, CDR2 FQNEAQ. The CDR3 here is CASSPTPWTGLGYTF. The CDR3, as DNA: TGTGCCAGCAGCCCGACCCCGTGGACAGGGCTTGGTTACACCTTC.